The clone carrying this T cell receptor (beta chain) was detected a few times. Its specificity is not known. Data came from immunoSEQ multiplex PCR; TCRdb stores just in-frame clones and leaves some out. Found here are 8,500 to 14,000 clones, roughly nine tenths of them singletons; the top ten hold 15%. The data stem from a study of T cell clonotyping in hematopoietic cell transplantation. Recipients were bled about 28 days pretransplant and at posttransplant days 30, 100, 180. The CDR3 covers 13 residues. CDR1 and CDR2 from the germline V gene are MNHGY and SVAAGI. The V and J ends lost 3 bases and 3 bases respectively, with 8 bases between them. The study, taken as a whole, reports: Graft donor and pretransplant recipient Inverse Simpson Index values predicted broader posttransplant TCR diversity.

This sequence joins TRBV6-9 and TRBJ2-5; D gene unclear. The sample consisted of PBMCs, taken 100 days after allogeneic stem cell transplant. This receptor was obtained from a female patient aged 60 to 70 who had an allogeneic stem cell transplant from an unrelated donor, so the T cells may come from the graft donor. Some clones in this sample may be carry-over from other donors' samples. DNA of the CDR3: TGTGCCAGCAGTTACGCCCCGAAAGAGACCCAGTACTTC. Amino acids: CASSYAPKETQYF.